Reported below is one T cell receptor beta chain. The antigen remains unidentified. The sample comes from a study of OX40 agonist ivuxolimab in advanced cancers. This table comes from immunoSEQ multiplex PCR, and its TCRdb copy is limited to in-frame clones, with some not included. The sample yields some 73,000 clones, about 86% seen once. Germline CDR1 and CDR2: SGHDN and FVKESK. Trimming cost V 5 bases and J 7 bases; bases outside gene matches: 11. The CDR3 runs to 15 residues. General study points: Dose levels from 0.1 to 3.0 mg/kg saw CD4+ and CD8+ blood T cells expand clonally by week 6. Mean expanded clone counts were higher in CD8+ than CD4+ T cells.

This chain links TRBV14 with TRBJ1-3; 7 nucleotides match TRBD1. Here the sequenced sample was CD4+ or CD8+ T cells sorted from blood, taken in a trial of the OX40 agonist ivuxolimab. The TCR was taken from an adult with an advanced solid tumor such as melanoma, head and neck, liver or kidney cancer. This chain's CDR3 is CASSSGTVIWNTIYF. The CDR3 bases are TGTGCCAGCAGCTCCGGGACAGTCATTTGGAACACCATATATTTT.